Each of the 8 T cell receptor beta chains below was sequenced from the same sample in a study of control samples from healthy donors and cancer patients. The repertoire was sequenced with immunoSEQ multiplex PCR; TCRdb's copy has only in-frame clones and lacks some. The table has roughly 49,000 clones, approximately 92% seen once. The sample comprised PBMCs. The receptors shown here come from a man aged 30 to 39 with colorectal cancer.

V and J are TRBV3-1 (or the pseudogene TRBV3-2) and TRBJ1-2; D gene ambiguous. The CDR3 extends over 13 amino acids. Germline loops: CDR1 LGHDT, CDR2 YNNKEL (reference sequence). With 4 bases removed from V and 3 bases from J, the gap between germline ends came to 9 bases. CDR3 nucleotides: TGTGCCAGCAGCCCAAGGACGGACTATGGCTACACCTTC. Translation: CASSPRTDYGYTF.

V usage is TRBV4-1 and J usage is TRBJ1-2; the D gene is possibly TRBD1 (5 bases). Germline loops: CDR1 MGHRA, CDR2 YSYEKL. CDR3 length: 14 amino acids. The ends were cut back, 0 bases at V and 4 bases at J, with 9 bases in the middle. The DNA of the CDR3 is TGCGCCAGCAGCCAAGATACTGGGGCCTATGGCTACACCTTC. This gives the protein CASSQDTGAYGYTF.

The chain joins TRBV4-1 to TRBJ1-2; D is uncertain. Per germline, CDR1 MGHRA and CDR2 YSYEKL. This CDR3 spans 13 amino acids. Trimming stripped 2 bases from V and 7 bases from J, with 11 bases between. CDR3 nucleotide sequence: TGCGCCAGCAGCCAAAATACAGAAGCTGGCTACACCTTC. Its translation is CASSQNTEAGYTF.

The gene calls are TRBV20-1 and TRBJ2-5; TRBD1 matches at 7 bases. This CDR3 has 15 residues. Germline assignment: CDR1 DFQATT and CDR2 SNEGSKA (reference sequence). J was trimmed by 3 bases and V by 3 bases; bases with no gene match: 10. The CDR3 protein is CSASGNRGGEETQYF. DNA of the CDR3: TGCAGTGCTAGTGGAAACAGGGGTGGAGAAGAGACCCAGTACTTC.

The chain uses TRBV5-1 and TRBJ2-5; D tentatively fits TRBD1 or TRBD2 (6 bases each). V shed 7 bases and J shed 2 bases, with 18 bases lying between them. There are 15 residues in the CDR3. CDR1 is SGHRS and CDR2 is YFSETQ in the germline V gene. The CDR3 bases are TGCGCCAGCGCCATACCGGGGGCTACTCAAGAGACCCAGTACTTC. This translates into CASAIPGATQETQYF.

The V and J genes are TRBV21-1 and TRBJ2-7. TRBV21-1 is flagged as a pseudogene. This CDR3 contains 14 residues. The CDR3 is CASSAGPRGYEQYV. CDR3 coding DNA: TGTGCCAGCAGCGCCGGGCCGAGGGGCTACGAGCAGTACGTC.

CDR3 sequence (DNA): TGTGCCAGCAGTTTGACAGGGGCGAACACCGGGGAGCTGTTTTTT. The encoded protein is CASSLTGANTGELFF. The V and J genes are TRBV27 and TRBJ2-2, with 8 positions matching TRBD1. V shed 3 bases and J 0 bases; nucleotides not matched to a gene: 0. CDR3 length: 15 amino acids. Looked up from germline, CDR1 is MNHEY and CDR2 is SMNVEV (reference sequence).

The chain links TRBV18 to TRBJ1-1, with 7 bases fitting TRBD1. V gave up 4 bases and J gave up 5 bases; unmatched junction bases: 7. Germline CDR1 is KGHSH and CDR2 is LQKENI. CDR3 length: 14 residues. The CDR3 protein is CASSLDRWGTEAFF. The CDR3 DNA reads TGTGCCAGCTCACTGGACAGGTGGGGGACTGAAGCTTTCTTT.